Listed below are T cell receptor beta chains from one sample, sequenced in a study of CD8+CD57+ T cells in acquired aplastic anemia. TCRdb independently ran MiXCR on the reads; one entry per CDR3 protein. This repertoire shows about 150,000 distinct CDR3 sequences, roughly 49% found once; its top ten account for approximately 12%. The specimen sequenced was sorted CD4+, CD8+, or CD8+CD57+ T cells (not recorded which) from PBMCs. The receptors were sampled from a human donor with aplastic anemia. Each CDR3 is given with its conserved first and last residue. A D gene is named only where the DNA matches it firmly. Some rows mark clone size as missing; the rest say once, few, many or name a class of expanded clone.

d_call j_call v_call clone_size cdr3_nt cdr3_aa
NA TRBJ2-1 TRBV12-3/TRBV12-4 NA TGTACCGGCAGGACCAGCTCCTACAATGAGCAGTTCTTC CTGRTSSYNEQFF
NA TRBJ2-7 TRBV2 once TGTGCCAGCAGCCCGGACATTACCTACGAGCAGTACTTC CASSPDITYEQYF
NA TRBJ2-1 TRBV20-1 NA TGCAGTGCTAGAGGGGAGGTTAACAATGAGCAGTTCTTC CSARGEVNNEQFF
NA TRBJ2-5 TRBV7-7 few TGTGCTAGCAGCCCAGAGAATGAAGAGACCCAGTACTTC CASSPENEETQYF
NA TRBJ1-4 TRBV2 many TGTGCCAGCAGTGAATGGCCCGCGGCGGACGAAAAACTGTTTTTT CASSEWPAADEKLFF
NA TRBJ1-2 TRBV10-3 NA TGTGCCACAGGCTATGGCTACACCTTC CATGYGYTF
TRBD2 TRBJ2-3 TRBV10-2 NA TGCGCCAGCAGTGAGATGGCGGCTAGCGGGGGGCGCACAGATACGCAGTATTTT CASSEMAASGGRTDTQYF
NA TRBJ2-3 TRBV29-1 NA TGCAGCGGACTCCGAAGCACAGATACGCAGTATTTT CSGLRSTDTQYF
NA TRBJ2-7 TRBV27 many TGTGCCAGCAGTTTACGTGGGGGCCCCTACGAGCAGTACTTC CASSLRGGPYEQYF
TRBD1 TRBJ2-6 TRBV7-8 NA TGTGCCAGCAGCTTTTCAGGGGGCCTCTCTGGGGCCAACGTCCTGACTTTC CASSFSGGLSGANVLTF
TRBD1 TRBJ2-3 TRBV12-3/TRBV12-4 once TGTGCCAGCAGTTCCGGGACAGGGTGGGCAGATACGCAGTATTTT CASSSGTGWADTQYF
TRBD2 TRBJ2-5 TRBV20-1 NA TGCAGTGCTACCGGGGGGGAGACCCAGTACTTC CSATGGETQYF
TRBD1 TRBJ1-6 TRBV7-9 NA TGTGCCAGCAGTGCCCGGGGACAGGATAATTCACCCCTCCACTTT CASSARGQDNSPLHF
TRBD2 TRBJ2-7 TRBV20-1 NA TGCAGTGCTAGACTAGCGGGGAGCTCCTACGAGCAGTACTTC CSARLAGSSYEQYF
TRBD2 TRBJ2-1 TRBV5-4 few TGTGCCAGCACCGTCGGGGGGGTTCCTGAGCAGTTCTTC CASTVGGVPEQFF
TRBD1 TRBJ2-7 TRBV29-1 NA TGCAGCGTTGAAGATTACGGGGACAGGGGGACCTACGAGCAGTACTTC CSVEDYGDRGTYEQYF
NA TRBJ2-2 TRBV15 NA TGTGCCACCAGCAGAGATCGGGGCGGTTCGAACACCGGGGAGCTGTTTTTT CATSRDRGGSNTGELFF
NA TRBJ1-1 TRBV2 once TGTGCCAGCACCTATGGGGACACTGAAGCTTTCTTT CASTYGDTEAFF
TRBD1 TRBJ1-3 TRBV18 few TGTGCCAGCTCAACTGCACCGGGACAGGGTATCAGAAACACCATATATTTT CASSTAPGQGIRNTIYF
TRBD1 TRBJ1-3 TRBV20-1 NA TGCAGTTCTAGAGGCACAGGGGGTGACACCCTATATTTT CSSRGTGGDTLYF
TRBD2 TRBJ2-2 TRBV9 NA TGTGCCAGCAGCGTAGCGCGTGGGGCTAGCGGGGGCCAGAACACCGGGGAGCTGTTTTTT CASSVARGASGGQNTGELFF
NA TRBJ2-1 TRBV15 NA TGTGCCACCAGCAGATGGGGGGGCCCGAGCTCCTACAATGAGCAGTTCTTC CATSRWGGPSSYNEQFF
NA TRBJ1-1 TRBV16 many TGTGCCAGCAGCCACGGGGGGGGAAATGGTGAAGCTTTCTTT CASSHGGGNGEAFF
TRBD2 TRBJ2-7 TRBV4-2 NA TGTGCCAGCAGCCAAGATGGGGCTAGCGGGGAACGCGAGCAGTACTTC CASSQDGASGEREQYF
NA TRBJ2-1 TRBV20-1 few TGCAGTGCCAGGGGGGGAGTCGATGAGCAGTTCTTC CSARGGVDEQFF
NA TRBJ2-7 TRBV4-1 many TGCGCCAGCAGCCTCGGACCCGACCCGGCCTACGAGCAGTACTTC CASSLGPDPAYEQYF
TRBD1 TRBJ1-1 TRBV7-9 many TGTGCCAGCAGCTTAGTAAGGGGGCTGTTGAACACTGAAGCTTTCTTT CASSLVRGLLNTEAFF
NA TRBJ2-5 TRBV18 NA TGTGCCAGCTCACCTCCAGCCGGGGTGGAGACCCAGTACTTC CASSPPAGVETQYF
NA TRBJ2-1 TRBV5-8 many TGTGCCAGCAGCCCCGGGGCCTACAATGAGCAGTTCTTC CASSPGAYNEQFF
NA TRBJ1-1 TRBV20-1 NA TGCAGTGCTAGAGAGGCTTTTGGACCAGGAGCTTTCTTT CSAREAFGPGAFF
TRBD1 TRBJ1-2 TRBV29-1 NA TGCAGCGTCATGACAGGGTACGGCTACACCTTC CSVMTGYGYTF
TRBD1 TRBJ2-7 TRBV6-1 many TGTGCCAGCAGCTTACAGGGGGGATCCTCCTACGAGCAGTACTTC CASSLQGGSSYEQYF
NA TRBJ2-7 TRBV12-3/TRBV12-4 NA TGTGCCAGCAGTGTCCAGGAAGGCCCCTACGAGCAGTACTTC CASSVQEGPYEQYF
TRBD2 TRBJ2-3 TRBV6-1 few TGTGCCAGCAGCCCGCGTCGGGGGGGCCCCACAGATACGCAGTATTTT CASSPRRGGPTDTQYF
TRBD1 TRBJ1-1 TRBV2 NA TGTGCCAGTTTTGGACAGGGTCGAGGACACACTGAAGCTTTCTTT CASFGQGRGHTEAFF
TRBD1 TRBJ1-4 TRBV6-6 many TGTGCCAGCAGTTTCAGTCAGGGGGCGAAGGAAAAACTGTTTTTT CASSFSQGAKEKLFF
NA TRBJ2-5 TRBV9 NA TGTGCCAGCAGCGGAAGGAGGGAAGAGACCCAGTACTTC CASSGRREETQYF
NA TRBJ1-6 TRBV29-1 NA TGCAGCATGCCTTCGGGGTCAGGTTATGGTCTCCACTTT CSMPSGSGYGLHF
TRBD1 TRBJ2-7 TRBV24-1 many TGTGCCACCAGTGCCGGGACAGGATTTTACGAGCAGTACTTC CATSAGTGFYEQYF
NA TRBJ2-1 TRBV19 NA TGTGCCAGTAGTATGGCCGCTTCGAACAATCAGCAGTTCTTC CASSMAASNNQQFF
NA TRBJ1-3 TRBV27 few TGTGCCAGCGGGGAGGGAGGGAGGTTCCACTCTGGAAACACCATATATTTT CASGEGGRFHSGNTIYF
NA TRBJ2-7 TRBV20-1 NA TGCAGTGCTGCCAAACGGGGTAGGGGAGACTACGAGCAGTACTTC CSAAKRGRGDYEQYF
NA TRBJ2-7 TRBV5-4 NA TGTGCCAGCAGCCCCGGGATAGCGGAGTACGAGCAGTACTTC CASSPGIAEYEQYF
TRBD2 TRBJ2-3 TRBV4-1 many TGCGCCAGCAGCCAGTATAGCGGGAGCACAGATACGCAGTATTTT CASSQYSGSTDTQYF
TRBD1 TRBJ1-5 TRBV12-3/TRBV12-4 many TGTGCCAGCAGTTTGGACAGGGGGGCATATAGCAATCAGCCCCAGCATTTT CASSLDRGAYSNQPQHF
NA TRBJ2-2 TRBV5-6 many TGTGCCAGCTGTGTCGCAGGGGTCACCGGGGAGCTGTTTTTT CASCVAGVTGELFF
NA TRBJ2-2 TRBV19 NA TGTGCCAGTGGGAAAAAGGGGATGGGCGGGGAGCTGTTTTTT CASGKKGMGGELFF
NA TRBJ1-3 TRBV12-3/TRBV12-4 few TGTGCCAGCAGACAAGGGGGGACTGGAAACACCATATATTTT CASRQGGTGNTIYF
NA TRBJ1-4 TRBV9 NA TGTGCCAGCAGCGTAGGGCGTGAAAAACTGTTTTTT CASSVGREKLFF
TRBD2 TRBJ2-5 TRBV3-1 NA TGTGCCAGCAGCCTAGGGACTAGAGAGACCCAGTACTTC CASSLGTRETQYF
NA TRBJ1-2 TRBV4-3 few TGCGCCAGCAGCCAGTATAAGGCAGGGTCTTGTGGAGAGGATGGCTACACCTTC CASSQYKAGSCGEDGYTF
NA TRBJ2-6 TRBV19 NA TGTGCCAGTAGTATAAAGGGAGCTGGGGCCAACGTCCTGACTTTC CASSIKGAGANVLTF
TRBD2 TRBJ2-6 TRBV7-7 NA TGTGCCAGCAGCTTTTTACTAGCGAGTGGGGCCAACGTCCTGACTTTC CASSFLLASGANVLTF
TRBD1 TRBJ1-2 TRBV5-4 NA TGTGCCAGCAGCTCCGGGACAGAATTCTATGGCTACACCTTC CASSSGTEFYGYTF
NA TRBJ2-1 TRBV12-3/TRBV12-4 many TGTGCCAGCAGTTTATTCCCCTGGGGCTCCGATGAGCAGTTCTTC CASSLFPWGSDEQFF
TRBD2 TRBJ2-1 TRBV20-1 many TGCAGTGCTAGAAGGACTAGCGGGGAATCCTACAATGAGCAGTTCTTC CSARRTSGESYNEQFF
TRBD1 TRBJ1-5 TRBV5-1 NA TGCGCCAGCAGCCCCGGGACAGAGAATCAGCCCCAGCATTTT CASSPGTENQPQHF
NA TRBJ2-3 TRBV18 NA TGTGCCAGCTCACAAGTCAGAGTAACAGATACGCAGTATTTT CASSQVRVTDTQYF
NA TRBJ1-2 TRBV5-1 NA TGCGCCAGCAGCTATGACTACACCTTC CASSYDYTF
NA TRBJ2-1 TRBV10-3 NA TGTGCCATCAGTGAGGCGGCGGGACAGTTCTTC CAISEAAGQFF